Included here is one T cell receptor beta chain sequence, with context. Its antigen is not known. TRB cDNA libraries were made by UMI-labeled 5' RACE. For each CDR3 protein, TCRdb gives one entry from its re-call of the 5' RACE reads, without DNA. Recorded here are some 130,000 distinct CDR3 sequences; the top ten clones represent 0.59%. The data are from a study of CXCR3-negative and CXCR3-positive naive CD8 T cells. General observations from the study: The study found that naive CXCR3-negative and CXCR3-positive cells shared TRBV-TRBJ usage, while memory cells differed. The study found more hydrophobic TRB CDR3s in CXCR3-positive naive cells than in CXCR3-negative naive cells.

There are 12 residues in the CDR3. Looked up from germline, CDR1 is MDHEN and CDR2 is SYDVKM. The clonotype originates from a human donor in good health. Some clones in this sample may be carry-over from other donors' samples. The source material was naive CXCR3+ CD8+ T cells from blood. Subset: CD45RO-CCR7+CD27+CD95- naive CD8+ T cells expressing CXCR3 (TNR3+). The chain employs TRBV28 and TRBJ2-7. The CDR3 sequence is CASSLISREQYF.